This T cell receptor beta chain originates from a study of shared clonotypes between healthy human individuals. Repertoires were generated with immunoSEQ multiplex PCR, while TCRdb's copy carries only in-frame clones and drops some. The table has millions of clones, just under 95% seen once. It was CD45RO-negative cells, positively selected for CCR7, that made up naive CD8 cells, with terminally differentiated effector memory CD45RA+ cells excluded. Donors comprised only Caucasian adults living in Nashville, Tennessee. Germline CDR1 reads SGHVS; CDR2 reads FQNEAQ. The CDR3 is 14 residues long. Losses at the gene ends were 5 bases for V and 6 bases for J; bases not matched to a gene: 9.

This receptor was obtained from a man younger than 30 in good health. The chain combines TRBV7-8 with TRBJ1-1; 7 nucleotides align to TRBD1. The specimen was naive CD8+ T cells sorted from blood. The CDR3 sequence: CASSANRGSAEAFF. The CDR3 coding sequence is TGTGCCAGCAGCGCAAACAGGGGAAGTGCTGAAGCTTTCTTT.